This T cell receptor (beta chain) derives from a study of cytomegalovirus exposure and HLA in healthy donors. The PCR made use of 60 Vbeta and 13 Jbeta primers. Clones were sequenced by immunoSEQ multiplex PCR, and TCRdb holds only the in-frame ones, with some missing. The sample carries about 97,000 clones, roughly 60% recorded once. Study-level points and caveats: Some V segments (TRBV6-2 and TRBV6-3 among them) were excluded as indistinguishable. Among the CMV-associated chains, three were confirmed in vitro as specific for CMV antigens.

The CDR3 is 14 amino acids. CDR1 and CDR2 from the germline V gene are SGHRS and YFSETQ. This clone was detected only once. Its specificity is unknown. The rearrangement joins TRBV5-1 to TRBJ2-5, with 9 bases that match TRBD1. The assigned J gene may be wrong: the sequence end matches TRBJ2-7 better. This clonotype was obtained from a human donor in good health. The sequenced sample consisted of PBMCs. CDR3 sequence reads: CASSLGDRDHEQYF. The DNA of the CDR3 is TGCGCCAGCAGCTTGGGGGACAGGGACCACGAGCAGTACTTC.